This T cell receptor beta chain originates from a study of T cell responses to AZD1222 COVID-19 vaccine (dated by TCRdb to the early 2020s). About the study as a whole: AZD1222 recipients given second doses at about 4 weeks or at about 12 weeks were pooled, since spike-specific TCR depth and breadth were not found to differ between the two schedules. TCR sequencing was performed for 230 to 250 trial participants, of whom around 200 were given two doses of AZD1222 and around 25 were given two doses of MenACWY control vaccine. Trial participants were enrolled by age into 18-55, 56-69 and 70-plus year subgroups, with 148, 28 and 57 TCR-sequenced participants respectively. What the study reported, not specific to this receptor: Conclusions about previously exposed vaccinees were limited because only six or seven AZD1222 recipients were SARS-CoV-2 seropositive at baseline. Nearly half of unique spike-specific TCRs reportedly recognized epitopes outside regions mutated in the B.1.351 and B.1.1.7 variants. Participants were mostly white British and included more females than males, and it was suggested by the authors that clonal diversity may have been underestimated. CD4 TCRs associated with the vaccine covered the entire spike protein, and the dominant responses were in regions 160-218 and 743-854. Spike-specific TCR breadth and depth rose significantly after two AZD1222 doses compared with day 0 and with MenACWY recipients. Because no day 14 peak-response samples were available, the repertoires could be characterized only after the peak T cell response. In the small 56-69-year group, the increase in depth fell short of significance, most likely because of low power.

The CDR3 regions of human TCRbeta chains were subjected to immunosequencing. The study's own analysis went as follows. TCRs in the repertoires were compared against a reference library of SARS-CoV-2-specific TCRs that had been generated with the MIRA antigen-specificity platform. Breadth meant the fraction of unique TCRs that were SARS-CoV-2-associated, whereas depth meant the fraction of total T cells that were SARS-CoV-2-associated. Each spike-specific TCR was assigned to its reactive spike region and to a CD4 or CD8 class using the MIRA data. Log10-transformed breadth and depth values were compared by one-way ANOVA with Sidak's multiple comparisons tests. The clones in this table, taken by TCRdb from immuneACCESS, are in-frame only. Not every clone is retained; where verified, under half of the shortfall comes from an unresolved V gene, and the cause of the rest is unknown. That table supplies the V and J calls and clone size; D and trimming were determined from the DNA. A total of approximately 150,000 clones appear in this sample, about 90% of them only once. 4.5% to 6.5% of the sample goes to the ten largest clones.

The time point label for this specimen denotes: baseline before first vaccination. Vaccinee samples came from UK trials COV001 and COV002, including a single-blind randomized controlled phase 2/3 trial of AZD1222 (ChAdOx1 nCoV-19) in healthy adults. Trial participant PBMC samples were collected at day 0 and day 28 after the second dose for TCRbeta chain sequencing. About this clone: The specificity of this receptor is unknown. Within one base of it there is no much larger clone, and no base qualities were kept.

From a lookup of the germline V gene, CDR1 and CDR2 are SGHTA and FQGNSA. The CDR3 has 15 amino acids, counting the end cysteine and phenylalanine. Just CDR3 DNA is preserved here, 45 bases in frame from base 1. V was cut back by 3 bases and J by 2 bases, leaving a gap of 12 bases between them. The sequence links TRBV7-2 to TRBJ2-3, with a tentative D call of TRBD1 or TRBD2, each matching 7 bases. The clonotype comes from an adult in good health. The material was peripheral blood, obtained on day 0 of AZD1222 vaccination. The CDR3 protein sequence reads: CASSFRGGNTDTQYF. The DNA sequence reads TGTGCCAGCAGCTTCAGGGGGGGCAACACAGATACGCAGTATTTT.